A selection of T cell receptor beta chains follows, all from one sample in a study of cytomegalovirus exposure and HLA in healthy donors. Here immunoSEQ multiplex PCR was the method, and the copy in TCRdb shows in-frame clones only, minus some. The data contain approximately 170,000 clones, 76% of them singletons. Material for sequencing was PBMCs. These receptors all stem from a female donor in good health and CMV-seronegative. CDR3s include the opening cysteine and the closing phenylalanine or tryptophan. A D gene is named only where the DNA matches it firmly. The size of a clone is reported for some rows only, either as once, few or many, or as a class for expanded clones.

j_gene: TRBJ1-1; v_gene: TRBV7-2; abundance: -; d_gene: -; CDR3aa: CASSLGRSGPQAFF; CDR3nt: TGTGCCAGCAGCTTAGGCCGGTCTGGTCCGCAAGCTTTCTTT
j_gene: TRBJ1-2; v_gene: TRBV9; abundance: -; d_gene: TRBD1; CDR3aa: CASSATTTGAGYTF; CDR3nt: TGTGCCAGCAGCGCAACCACGACAGGGGCGGGCTACACCTTC
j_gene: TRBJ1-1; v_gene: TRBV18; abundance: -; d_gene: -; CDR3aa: CASSPEGGYTEAFF; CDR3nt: TGTGCCAGCTCACCCGAGGGTGGGTACACTGAAGCTTTCTTT
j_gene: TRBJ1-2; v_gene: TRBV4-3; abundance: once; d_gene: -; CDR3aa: CASSQELLQGTGGYTF; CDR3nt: TGCGCCAGCAGCCAAGAGTTACTCCAGGGGACGGGGGGCTACACCTTC
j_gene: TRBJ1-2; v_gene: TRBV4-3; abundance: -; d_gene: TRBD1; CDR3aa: CASSQKHRDRGYGYTF; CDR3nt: TGCGCCAGCAGCCAAAAACACCGGGACAGGGGCTATGGCTACACCTTC
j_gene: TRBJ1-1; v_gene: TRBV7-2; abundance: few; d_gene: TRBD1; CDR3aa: CASSFGTGGNTEAFF; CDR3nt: TGTGCCAGCAGCTTCGGGACAGGAGGAAACACTGAAGCTTTCTTT
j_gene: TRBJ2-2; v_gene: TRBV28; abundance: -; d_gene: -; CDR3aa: CATTWASTGELFF; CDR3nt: TGTGCCACCACCTGGGCCAGCACCGGGGAGCTGTTTTTT
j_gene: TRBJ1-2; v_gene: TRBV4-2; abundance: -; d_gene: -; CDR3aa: CASSVNSNLQDYGYTF; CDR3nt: TGTGCCAGCAGCGTAAACAGCAACTTGCAGGACTATGGCTACACCTTC
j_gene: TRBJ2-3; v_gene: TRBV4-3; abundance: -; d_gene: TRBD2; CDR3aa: CASSRQLAVGGDTQYF; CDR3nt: TGCGCCAGCAGCCGGCAACTAGCGGTGGGGGGAGATACGCAGTATTTT
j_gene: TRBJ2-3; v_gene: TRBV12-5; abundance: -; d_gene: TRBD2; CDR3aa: CASGRTGRDTQYF; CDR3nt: TGTGCTAGTGGTAGGACCGGGAGGGATACGCAGTATTTT
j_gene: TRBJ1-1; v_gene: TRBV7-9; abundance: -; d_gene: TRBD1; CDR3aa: CASSSTGGRNTEAFF; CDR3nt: TGTGCCAGCAGCTCGACAGGGGGCAGGAACACTGAAGCTTTCTTT
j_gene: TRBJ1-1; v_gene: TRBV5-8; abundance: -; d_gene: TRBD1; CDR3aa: CASSLTGVWGNTEAFF; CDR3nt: TGTGCCAGCAGCTTGACAGGGGTTTGGGGGAACACTGAAGCTTTCTTT
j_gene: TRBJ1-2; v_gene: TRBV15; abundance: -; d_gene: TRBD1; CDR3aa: CATSRDVGTGEGYTF; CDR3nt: TGTGCCACCAGCAGAGATGTTGGGACAGGGGAAGGCTACACCTTC
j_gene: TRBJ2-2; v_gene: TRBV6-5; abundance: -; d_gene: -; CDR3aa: CASSLLAPGELFF; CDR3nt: TGTGCCAGCAGTTTACTAGCCCCCGGGGAGCTGTTTTTT
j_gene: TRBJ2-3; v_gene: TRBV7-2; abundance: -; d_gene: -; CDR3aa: CASSPGPSTDTQYF; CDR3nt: TGTGCCAGCAGCCCAGGCCCTAGCACAGATACGCAGTATTTT
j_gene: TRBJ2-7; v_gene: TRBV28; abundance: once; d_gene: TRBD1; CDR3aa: CASSDRGPLGEQYF; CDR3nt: TGTGCCAGCAGTGACAGGGGTCCCTTGGGCGAGCAGTACTTC
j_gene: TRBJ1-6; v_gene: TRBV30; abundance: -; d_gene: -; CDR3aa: CAWSGQLASPLHF; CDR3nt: TGTGCCTGGAGTGGACAGCTTGCCTCACCCCTCCACTTT
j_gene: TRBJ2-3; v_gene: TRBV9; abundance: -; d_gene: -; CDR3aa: CASSVVGTSTDTQYF; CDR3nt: TGTGCCAGCAGCGTAGTCGGGACTAGCACAGATACGCAGTATTTT
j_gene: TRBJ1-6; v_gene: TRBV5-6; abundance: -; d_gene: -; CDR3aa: CASSLRGGYNSPLHF; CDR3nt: TGTGCCAGCAGCTTGAGAGGGGGCTATAATTCACCCCTCCACTTT
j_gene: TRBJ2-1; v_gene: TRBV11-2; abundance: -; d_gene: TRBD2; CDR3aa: CASSTRLAGVNEQFF; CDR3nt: TGTGCCAGCAGTACCCGACTAGCGGGAGTCAATGAGCAGTTCTTC
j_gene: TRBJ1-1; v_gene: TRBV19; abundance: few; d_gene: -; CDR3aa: CASSIRGNTEAFF; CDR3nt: TGTGCCAGTAGTATCCGGGGAAACACTGAAGCTTTCTTT
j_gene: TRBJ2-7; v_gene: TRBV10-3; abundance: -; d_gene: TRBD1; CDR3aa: CAISGGDRGRYEQYF; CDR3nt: TGTGCCATCAGTGGGGGGGACAGGGGTCGCTACGAGCAGTACTTC
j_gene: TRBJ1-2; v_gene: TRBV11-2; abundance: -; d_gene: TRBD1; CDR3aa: CASSLGTGGVYGYTF; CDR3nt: TGTGCCAGCAGCTTAGGGACAGGGGGCGTCTATGGCTACACCTTC
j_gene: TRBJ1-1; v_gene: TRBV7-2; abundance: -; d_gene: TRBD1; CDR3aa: CASRSVRDRGVLNTEAFF; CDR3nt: TGTGCCAGCAGATCCGTCCGGGACAGGGGTGTCCTGAACACTGAAGCTTTCTTT
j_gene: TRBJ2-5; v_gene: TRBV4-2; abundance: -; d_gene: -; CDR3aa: CASSQEGRGYTPETQYF; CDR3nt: TGTGCCAGCAGCCAAGAGGGCAGGGGTTATACTCCAGAGACCCAGTACTTC
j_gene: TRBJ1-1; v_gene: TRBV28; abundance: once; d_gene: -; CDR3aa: CASSPPLNTEAFF; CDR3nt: TGTGCCAGCAGTCCTCCCTTGAACACTGAAGCTTTCTTT
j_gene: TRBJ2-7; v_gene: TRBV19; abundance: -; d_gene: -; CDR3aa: CASSMGQGPSYEQYF; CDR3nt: TGTGCCAGTAGTATGGGCCAGGGGCCCTCCTACGAGCAGTACTTC
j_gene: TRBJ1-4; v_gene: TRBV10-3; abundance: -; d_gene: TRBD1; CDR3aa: CAISDTDRGSGEKLFF; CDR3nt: TGTGCCATCAGCGATACTGACAGGGGGAGCGGTGAAAAACTGTTTTTT
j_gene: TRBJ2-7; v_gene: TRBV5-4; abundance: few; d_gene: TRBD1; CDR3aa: CASSPQPLTGMVEQYF; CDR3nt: TGTGCCAGCAGTCCCCAGCCCTTGACAGGGATGGTCGAGCAGTACTTC
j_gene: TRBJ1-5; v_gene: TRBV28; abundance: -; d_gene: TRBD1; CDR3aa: CASSLGTVSNQPQHF; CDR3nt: TGTGCCAGCAGTCTGGGGACAGTTAGCAATCAGCCCCAGCATTTT
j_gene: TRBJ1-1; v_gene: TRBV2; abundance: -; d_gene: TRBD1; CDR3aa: CATSTGENTEAFF; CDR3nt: TGTGCCACCTCGACAGGGGAGAACACTGAAGCTTTCTTT
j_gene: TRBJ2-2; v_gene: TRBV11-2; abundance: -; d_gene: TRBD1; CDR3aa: CASSWGDRPLNTGELFF; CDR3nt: TGTGCCAGCAGCTGGGGGGACAGGCCATTGAACACCGGGGAGCTGTTTTTT
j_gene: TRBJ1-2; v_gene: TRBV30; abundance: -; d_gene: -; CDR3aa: CAWSVQLGPPMGYTF; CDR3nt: TGTGCCTGGAGTGTACAGTTGGGCCCGCCCATGGGCTACACCTTC
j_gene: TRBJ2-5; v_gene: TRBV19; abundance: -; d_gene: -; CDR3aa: CASVGYGAQETQYF; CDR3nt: TGTGCCAGCGTGGGTTATGGAGCCCAAGAGACCCAGTACTTC
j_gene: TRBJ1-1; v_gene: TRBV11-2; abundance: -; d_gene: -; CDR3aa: CASSLDPYTEAFF; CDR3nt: TGTGCCAGCAGCTTAGACCCCTACACTGAAGCTTTCTTT
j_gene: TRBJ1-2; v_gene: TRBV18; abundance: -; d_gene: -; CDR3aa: CASSPLQGNYGYTF; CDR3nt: TGTGCCAGCTCACCCTTACAGGGTAACTATGGCTACACCTTC
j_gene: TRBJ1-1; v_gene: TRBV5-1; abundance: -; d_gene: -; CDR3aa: CASSLGGQSTEAFF; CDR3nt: TGCGCCAGCAGCTTGGGGGGGCAGAGCACTGAAGCTTTCTTT
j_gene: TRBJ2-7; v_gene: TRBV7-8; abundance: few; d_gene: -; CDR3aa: CASSPTERLYEQYF; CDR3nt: TGTGCCAGCAGCCCAACGGAGCGGCTCTACGAGCAGTACTTC
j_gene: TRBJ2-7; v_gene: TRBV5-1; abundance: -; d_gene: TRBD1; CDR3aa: CASSFNTGTGSYEQYF; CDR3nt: TGCGCCAGCAGCTTTAATACCGGGACAGGGAGCTACGAGCAGTACTTC
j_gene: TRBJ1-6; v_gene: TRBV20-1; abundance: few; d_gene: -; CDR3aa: CSASEGAPLHF; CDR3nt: TGCAGTGCTAGCGAGGGGGCACCCCTCCACTTT
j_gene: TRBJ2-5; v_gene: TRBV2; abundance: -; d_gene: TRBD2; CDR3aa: CASARGKETQYF; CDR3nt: TGTGCCAGCGCGCGGGGGAAAGAGACCCAGTACTTC
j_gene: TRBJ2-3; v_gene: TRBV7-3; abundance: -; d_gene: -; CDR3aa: CASSLNRGDTQYF; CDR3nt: TGTGCCAGCAGCTTGAATCGGGGGGATACGCAGTATTTT
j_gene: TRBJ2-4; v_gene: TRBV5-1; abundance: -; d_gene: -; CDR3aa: CASSVTQGTKNIQYF; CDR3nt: TGCGCCAGCAGCGTTACGCAGGGAACCAAAAACATTCAGTACTTC